This T cell receptor (beta chain) was sequenced in a study of CD8+CD57+ T cells in acquired aplastic anemia (dated by TCRdb to the late 2010s). Concerning the study at large: A mean of around 3.3 ug of DNA, ranging from about 0.19 to 30 ug, was extracted from sorted CD4+ and CD8+ cells. CD8+CD57+ expansion was defined as frequency above the mean frequency observed in healthy subjects.

General conclusions and limits of the study: No significant difference in CD8+ Simpson's diversity was found between patients and healthy controls (P=0.060). Fewer than 30 CD8+ CDR3 sequences were found in both patients and controls but appeared to be highly expressed in patients and within the immunodominant clones of the patients.

The CDR3 sequence holds 17 residues, the cysteine and phenylalanine included. The sequence is cut down to CDR3 DNA, 51 bases in frame from base 1. The junction shows trimming of 4 bases on V and 6 bases on J, and the gene matches do not reach 9 bases of it. For CDR1 and CDR2, the germline V gene lists SGHTA and FQGNSA. As regards this clonotype: This clone's antigen is unknown. Base quality data are lacking; no much larger clone is found one base away.

Patients chosen for sequencing had shown expansion of CD8+CD57+ cells by flow cytometry. All patients had severe acquired aplastic anemia diagnosed by International Study of Aplastic Anemia and Agranulocytosis and Camitta criteria. No therapy had been received by the patients at the time of blood sampling. In the study, sorted CD4+ and CD8+ blood T cells from patients with severe aplastic anemia and from healthy subjects underwent deep sequencing of TCR repertoires. Patients were enrolled under clinicaltrials.gov protocols 00001620, 01623167, 00001397, 00071045, 00081523 and 00961064 in the USA. Ficoll-Paque density gradient centrifugation was used to isolate peripheral blood mononuclear cells. Before DNA extraction, CD4+ and CD8+ T cells were sorted by FACS or by magnetic beads. Profiling of TCR beta VDJ combinations and CDR3 sequences used genomic DNA as the template. TCR repertoire sequencing was run on an Illumina HiSeq 2000. In the original analysis: Repertoire assessment relied on Simpson's diversity index, CDR3 size and DJ length profiles, and TRBV/TRBJ rearrangement plots. Whichever DNA sequence was most abundant in the deep sequencing data was defined as the immunodominant clone. CDR3 amino acid sequences were checked for sharing across subjects and were also compared against the VDJdb database and published repertoires. Clones were called with MiXCR by TCRdb after fastp trimmed the public reads at Q25, and only in-frame beta chains were retained. Here each entry gathers all rows of one CDR3 protein and keeps the most common genes and DNA. In this record, the V and J calls reflect TCRdb's handling and not the investigators' own analysis. Here the sample has under 250,000 distinct CDR3 sequences; approximately 45% occur a single time. The ten largest clones add up to 7% to 10% of the sample.

This sequence was found in a human donor with aplastic anemia. This chain is built from TRBV7-2 and TRBJ2-3, with 14 junctional bases fitting TRBD2. Material for sequencing was sorted CD4+, CD8+, or CD8+CD57+ T cells (not recorded which) from PBMCs. The DNA reads TGTGCCAGCAGCTCAAAAAGACTAGCGGGGGGGCGGGATACGCAGTATTTT. This encodes CASSSKRLAGGRDTQYF.